This is a list of T cell receptor beta chains from one sample in a study of cytomegalovirus exposure and HLA in healthy donors. Here immunoSEQ multiplex PCR was the method, and the copy in TCRdb shows in-frame clones only, minus some. The sample has roughly 150,000 clones, over 85% seen once. Sequencing was carried out using PBMCs. The receptor source for this set is a woman under 30 in good health and CMV-seropositive. Both conserved end residues are part of each CDR3. A D gene is named only where the DNA matches it firmly. Where a row states a size, it is once, few, many or the class of an expanded clone; other rows omit it.

j_gene: TRBJ2-5
d_gene: TRBD2
v_gene: TRBV7-2
abundance: -
CDR3aa: CASSQARLAGVQTQYF
CDR3nt: TGTGCCAGCAGCCAGGCCAGACTAGCGGGAGTACAGACCCAGTACTTC

j_gene: TRBJ1-1
d_gene: -
v_gene: TRBV4-1
abundance: -
CDR3aa: CASSQGLAGKGEAFF
CDR3nt: TGCGCCAGCAGCCAAGGTTTGGCAGGGAAGGGAGAAGCTTTCTTT

j_gene: TRBJ1-4
d_gene: -
v_gene: TRBV15
abundance: -
CDR3aa: CAGRQDTNEKLFF
CDR3nt: TGTGCCGGACGACAGGATACTAATGAAAAACTGTTTTTT

j_gene: TRBJ1-2
d_gene: -
v_gene: TRBV6-6
abundance: -
CDR3aa: CASSVRGDGYTF
CDR3nt: TGTGCCAGCAGTGTTCGGGGGGATGGCTACACCTTC

j_gene: TRBJ1-5
d_gene: TRBD1
v_gene: TRBV29-1
abundance: -
CDR3aa: CSVSAGTGSRQPQHF
CDR3nt: TGCAGCGTTTCCGCGGGGACAGGGAGCCGTCAGCCCCAGCATTTT

j_gene: TRBJ2-5
d_gene: -
v_gene: TRBV7-9
abundance: once
CDR3aa: CASSLGTVETQYF
CDR3nt: TGTGCCAGCAGCTTAGGGACTGTAGAGACCCAGTACTTC

j_gene: TRBJ2-5
d_gene: -
v_gene: TRBV7-3
abundance: once
CDR3aa: CASSLSGRGQETQYF
CDR3nt: TGTGCCAGCAGCTTAAGCGGCAGGGGCCAAGAGACCCAGTACTTC

j_gene: TRBJ2-1
d_gene: TRBD2
v_gene: TRBV7-2
abundance: -
CDR3aa: CASSTGTSGYNEQFF
CDR3nt: TGTGCCAGCAGCACCGGGACTAGCGGCTACAATGAGCAGTTCTTC

j_gene: TRBJ1-4
d_gene: -
v_gene: TRBV10-1
abundance: -
CDR3aa: CASSEGAGMNEKLFF
CDR3nt: TGCGCCAGCAGTGAAGGGGCAGGGATGAATGAAAAACTGTTTTTT

j_gene: TRBJ2-5
d_gene: -
v_gene: TRBV11-1
abundance: -
CDR3aa: CASTTGLIWDNQETQYF
CDR3nt: TGTGCCAGCACCACCGGGCTTATATGGGACAACCAAGAGACCCAGTACTTC

j_gene: TRBJ1-2
d_gene: -
v_gene: TRBV7-9
abundance: -
CDR3aa: CASSLEVGRGYTF
CDR3nt: TGTGCCAGCAGCTTGGAGGTTGGGAGAGGCTACACCTTC

j_gene: TRBJ1-4
d_gene: TRBD1
v_gene: TRBV30
abundance: -
CDR3aa: CAWERGQGNEKLFF
CDR3nt: TGTGCCTGGGAAAGGGGACAGGGAAATGAAAAACTGTTTTTT

j_gene: TRBJ2-1
d_gene: TRBD2
v_gene: TRBV19
abundance: -
CDR3aa: CASSIPTSGRSEQFF
CDR3nt: TGTGCCAGTAGTATCCCGACTAGCGGGAGGTCTGAGCAGTTCTTC

j_gene: TRBJ1-1
d_gene: -
v_gene: TRBV5-6
abundance: -
CDR3aa: CASSLRAGRGTEAFF
CDR3nt: TGTGCCAGCAGCTTGAGGGCGGGAAGGGGCACTGAAGCTTTCTTT

j_gene: TRBJ1-5
d_gene: -
v_gene: TRBV28
abundance: once
CDR3aa: CASRRGGTNQPQHF
CDR3nt: TGTGCCAGCAGGAGGGGAGGTACCAATCAGCCCCAGCATTTT

j_gene: TRBJ2-5
d_gene: -
v_gene: TRBV11-3
abundance: -
CDR3aa: CASSSRPRQETQYF
CDR3nt: TGTGCCAGCAGCTCGCGCCCTAGACAAGAGACCCAGTACTTC

j_gene: TRBJ2-7
d_gene: -
v_gene: TRBV7-2
abundance: -
CDR3aa: CASSLSASAAYEQYF
CDR3nt: TGTGCCAGCAGCTTATCAGCTAGCGCAGCCTACGAGCAGTACTTC

j_gene: TRBJ2-1
d_gene: -
v_gene: TRBV13
abundance: -
CDR3aa: CASSFRTPNNEQFF
CDR3nt: TGTGCCAGCAGCTTCAGGACTCCAAACAATGAGCAGTTCTTC

j_gene: TRBJ2-5
d_gene: -
v_gene: TRBV9
abundance: -
CDR3aa: CASSVATRAGGGETQYF
CDR3nt: TGTGCCAGCAGCGTAGCTACGAGGGCAGGGGGAGGAGAGACCCAGTACTTC

j_gene: TRBJ2-7
d_gene: -
v_gene: TRBV19
abundance: -
CDR3aa: CASSMGSGVSYEQYF
CDR3nt: TGTGCCAGTAGTATGGGTAGCGGAGTCTCCTACGAGCAGTACTTC

j_gene: TRBJ2-3
d_gene: TRBD2
v_gene: TRBV5-1
abundance: -
CDR3aa: CASSRGLAGSTDTQYF
CDR3nt: TGCGCCAGCAGTCGAGGACTAGCGGGAAGCACAGATACGCAGTATTTT

j_gene: TRBJ1-3
d_gene: TRBD1
v_gene: TRBV27
abundance: -
CDR3aa: CASRLKGQGDTIYF
CDR3nt: TGTGCCAGCAGGCTGAAGGGACAGGGAGACACCATATATTTT

j_gene: TRBJ2-3
d_gene: TRBD2
v_gene: TRBV19
abundance: -
CDR3aa: CASSIDSGGIDTQYF
CDR3nt: TGTGCCAGTAGTATAGATTCGGGAGGGATAGATACGCAGTATTTT

j_gene: TRBJ2-7
d_gene: TRBD2
v_gene: TRBV7-2
abundance: once
CDR3aa: CASSLASLLAGRYEQYF
CDR3nt: TGTGCCAGCAGCTTAGCGAGTTTGCTAGCGGGCCGATACGAGCAGTACTTC

j_gene: TRBJ2-1
d_gene: TRBD2
v_gene: TRBV4-3
abundance: -
CDR3aa: CASSQSPSGLAANEQFF
CDR3nt: TGCGCCAGCAGCCAGTCTCCGTCGGGACTAGCGGCTAATGAGCAGTTCTTC

j_gene: TRBJ1-4
d_gene: -
v_gene: TRBV30
abundance: -
CDR3aa: CAWKRGGTNEKLFF
CDR3nt: TGTGCCTGGAAACGAGGGGGAACTAATGAAAAACTGTTTTTT

j_gene: TRBJ1-1
d_gene: TRBD1
v_gene: TRBV28
abundance: -
CDR3aa: CASSLTRQGAAEAFF
CDR3nt: TGTGCCAGCAGTTTAACTAGGCAGGGGGCCGCTGAAGCTTTCTTT

j_gene: TRBJ2-7
d_gene: TRBD2
v_gene: TRBV19
abundance: -
CDR3aa: CASSTLAGVSYEQYF
CDR3nt: TGTGCCAGTAGTACACTAGCGGGAGTGTCCTACGAGCAGTACTTC

j_gene: TRBJ2-7
d_gene: TRBD1
v_gene: TRBV23-1
abundance: -
CDR3aa: CASSQSAVGTVNAYEQYF
CDR3nt: TGCGCCAGCAGTCAATCAGCCGTCGGGACAGTGAATGCCTACGAGCAGTACTTC

j_gene: TRBJ2-1
d_gene: -
v_gene: TRBV5-5
abundance: -
CDR3aa: CASSLNEQFF
CDR3nt: TGTGCCAGCAGCCTCAATGAGCAGTTCTTC

j_gene: TRBJ2-7
d_gene: -
v_gene: TRBV4-1
abundance: -
CDR3aa: CASSQDVKVAGYEQYF
CDR3nt: TGCGCCAGCAGCCAAGATGTCAAGGTCGCGGGCTACGAGCAGTACTTC

j_gene: TRBJ2-3
d_gene: -
v_gene: TRBV5-6
abundance: -
CDR3aa: CASSRDWTSTDTQYF
CDR3nt: TGTGCCAGCAGCCGGGACTGGACTAGCACAGATACGCAGTATTTT